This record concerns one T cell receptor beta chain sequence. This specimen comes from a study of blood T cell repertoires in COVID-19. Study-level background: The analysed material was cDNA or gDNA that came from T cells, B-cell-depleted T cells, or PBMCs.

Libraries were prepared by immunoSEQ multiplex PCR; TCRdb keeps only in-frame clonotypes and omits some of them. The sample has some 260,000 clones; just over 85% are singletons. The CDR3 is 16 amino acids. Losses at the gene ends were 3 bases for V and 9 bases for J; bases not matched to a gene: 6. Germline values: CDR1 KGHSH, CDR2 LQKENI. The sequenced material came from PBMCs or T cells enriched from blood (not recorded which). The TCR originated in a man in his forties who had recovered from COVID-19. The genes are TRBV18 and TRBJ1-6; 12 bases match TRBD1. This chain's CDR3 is CASSPEGQGAGSPLHF. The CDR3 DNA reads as TGTGCCAGCTCACCCGAGGGACAGGGGGCCGGTTCACCCCTCCACTTT.